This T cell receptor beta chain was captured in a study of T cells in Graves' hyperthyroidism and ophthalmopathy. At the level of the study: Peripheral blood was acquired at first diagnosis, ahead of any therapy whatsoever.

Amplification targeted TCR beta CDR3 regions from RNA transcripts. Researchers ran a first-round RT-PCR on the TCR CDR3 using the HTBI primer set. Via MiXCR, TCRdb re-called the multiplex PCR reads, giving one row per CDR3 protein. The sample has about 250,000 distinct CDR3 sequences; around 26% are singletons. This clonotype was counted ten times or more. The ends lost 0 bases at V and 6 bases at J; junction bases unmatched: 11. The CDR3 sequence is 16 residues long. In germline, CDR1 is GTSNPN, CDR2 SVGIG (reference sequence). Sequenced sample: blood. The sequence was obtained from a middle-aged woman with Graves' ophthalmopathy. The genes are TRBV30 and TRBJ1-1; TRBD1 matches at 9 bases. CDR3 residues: CAWSVQVRTGEAEAFF. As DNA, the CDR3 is TGTGCCTGGAGTGTACAGGTGAGGACAGGGGAAGCTGAAGCTTTCTTT.